These 27 T cell receptor beta chains came from one sample sequenced in a study of molecular identifiers for immune sequencing clone quantification. TCRdb processed the PCR reads anew with MiXCR; each CDR3 protein has one entry. This sample carries 250,000 to 350,000 distinct CDR3 sequences, about a fifth of them seen once, and the ten largest clones take approximately 0.84%. Sequenced: naive CD8+ T cells from blood, with Jurkat cell RNA spiked in. The subset denotes: FACS-sorted CD8+CD4-CCR7+CD45RA+ naive T cells. These receptors originate from a human donor in good health. Some libraries in this study had Jurkat cell RNA spiked in.

A few counts support this clonotype. CDR3 sequence: CASSLAPASGGLQETQYF. Here the CDR3 DNA reads TGTGCCAGCAGTTTAGCGCCGGCTAGCGGGGGTCTACAAGAGACCCAGTACTTC. The rearrangement links TRBV12-3 or TRBV12-4 to TRBJ2-5, with 10 bases aligning to TRBD2. After removal of 0 bases from V and 2 bases from J, the junction contained 9 bases not matched to a gene. The CDR3 is made up of 18 amino acids.

The table lists this clonotype with many counts. The chain has TRBV7-2 and TRBJ2-3; 9 bases are shared with TRBD2. This CDR3 has 16 residues. Trimming removed 1 base from V and 3 bases from J; junction bases left unmatched: 5. From germline, CDR1 is SGHTA and CDR2 FQGNSA. CDR3 region: CASSLVAGVETDTQYF. CDR3 nucleotides: TGTGCCAGCAGCTTAGTAGCGGGAGTAGAGACAGATACGCAGTATTTT.

This clonotype has at least ten counts. This chain connects TRBV7-9 to TRBJ1-5; D is unclear. The CDR3 is 16 amino acids. Looked up from germline, CDR1 is SEHNR and CDR2 is FQNEAQ (reference sequence). Trimming cost V 0 bases and J 6 bases, with 15 bases left between them. The CDR3 here is CASSLATGGGFQPQHF. The DNA of the CDR3 is TGTGCCAGCAGCTTAGCGACGGGAGGAGGCTTTCAGCCCCAGCATTTT.

Ten or more counts support this clonotype. J is TRBJ2-1 and V is TRBV7-9; 7 bases are shared with TRBD1. This CDR3 has 17 amino acids. Germline loops: CDR1 SEHNR, CDR2 FQNEAQ (reference sequence). V trimming: 5 bases; J trimming: 3 bases; junction bases outside the gene matches: 13. The CDR3 nucleotides read TGTGCCAGCAGCCCTGCTTACGAGGGACAGAACTACAATGAGCAGTTCTTC. It codes for CASSPAYEGQNYNEQFF.

Details on this clonotype: A much larger clone lies a single base off, so this may be a read error. The chain is built from TRBV5-1 and TRBJ2-7, with TRBD1 identical over 8 bases. CDR3 length: 10 residues. With 5 bases clipped from V and 12 bases from J, the junction kept 4 bases outside the gene matches. CDR1 is SGHRS and CDR2 is YFSETQ in the germline V gene. CDR3 DNA: TGCGCCAGCAGGTCCAGGGGGCGGTACTTC. Its translation: CASRSRGRYF.

At least ten counts were recorded for this clonotype. The rearrangement links TRBV11-2 to TRBJ2-5; possibly TRBD2 for D (5 bases). The CDR3 runs to 17 residues. The V gene's germline CDR1 is SGHAT and CDR2 FQNNGV. The V gene lost 1 base and the J gene lost 2 bases, with 17 bases spanning the gap. In DNA, the CDR3 is TGTGCCAGCAGCTTAGGGTATTTCGAGCGGAGACAAGAGACCCAGTACTTC. It specifies CASSLGYFERRQETQYF. The full variable domain, rest sourced from reference TRBV11-2 and TRBJ2-5, is EAGVAQSPRYKIIEKRQSVAFWCNPISGHATLYWYQQILGQGPKLLIQFQNNGVVDDSQLPKDRFSAERLKGVDSTLKIQPAKLEDSAVYLCASSLGYFERRQETQYFGPGTRLLVL.

This clonotype showed up just a few times. The rearrangement links TRBV20-1 to TRBJ1-6; D ambiguous. V was cut by 6 bases and J by 8 bases, with 17 bases left in between. This CDR3 has 14 amino acids. Germline CDR1 and CDR2: DFQATT and SNEGSKA (reference sequence). CDR3 bases: TGCAGTGCCCCATCAGAGTCCGATTATTCACCCCTCCACTTT. Encoded protein: CSAPSESDYSPLHF.

This clonotype has a count of ten or more. The V and J genes are TRBV6-5 and TRBJ2-1; 10 bases are shared with TRBD1. After removal of 2 bases from V and 9 bases from J, the junction contained 4 bases not matched to a gene. The CDR3 runs to 14 residues. The germline gives CDR1 MNHEY, CDR2 SVGAGI. The CDR3: CASSYGTGVGEQFF. In DNA, the CDR3 is TGTGCCAGCAGTTACGGGACAGGGGTAGGTGAGCAGTTCTTC.

The chain links TRBV6-2 or TRBV6-3 to TRBJ2-5, with 9 bases lining up with TRBD2. Germline V gene lookup returns CDR1 MNHEY and CDR2 SVGEGT. There are 17 residues in the CDR3. V was clipped by 5 bases and J by 5 bases; unmatched bases: 15. CDR3 in amino acids: CASSHSSRFAGGETQYF. CDR3 DNA sequence: TGTGCCAGCAGTCATTCTTCTCGTTTTGCGGGAGGGGAGACCCAGTACTTC.

In its sample, this clonotype was seen many times. V is TRBV5-6 and J is TRBJ2-7; 9 bases align to TRBD2. The germline V gene encodes CDR1 SGHDT and CDR2 YYEEEE. The CDR3 has 16 amino acids. Trimming at V came to 4 bases and at J to 0 bases, leaving 8 bases not matched to a gene. The CDR3 loop reads CASSIGTSRHSYEQYF. In nucleotides, the CDR3 is TGTGCCAGCAGCATAGGGACTAGCCGTCACTCCTACGAGCAGTACTTC.

At least ten counts were recorded for this clonotype. V gene TRBV6-6 combines with J gene TRBJ2-7; D might be TRBD1 (5 bases). Trimming shortened V by 5 bases and J by 5 bases, and 13 bases separated the two germline ends. The CDR3 contains 13 residues. In germline, CDR1 is MNHNY, CDR2 SVGAGI (reference sequence). The CDR3 region has the DNA TGTGCCAGCAGTACGGGCCAGGGCCACGAGCAGTACTTC. Translated, it gives CASSTGQGHEQYF.

This clonotype showed up just once. This may come from a read error, since a much larger clone is one base off. This sequence joins TRBV4-2 and TRBJ2-3; TRBD1 aligns across 8 bases. CDR1 and CDR2 from the germline V gene are LGHNA and YNFKEQ. The CDR3 spans 14 residues. CDR3 DNA sequence: TGTGCCAGCGGCCAAGGACAGGGATCGGATACGCAGTATTTT. This sequence encodes CASGQGQGSDTQYF.

The table lists this clonotype with many counts. The CDR3 DNA reads TGCGCCAGCAGCCCCGGGACTAGCGGACCCTACGAGCAGTACTTC. Translation gives CASSPGTSGPYEQYF. The gene calls are TRBV4-3 and TRBJ2-7, with 11 nucleotides matching TRBD2. V lost 4 bases and J lost 2; bases outside the gene matches: 4. The germline V gene has CDR1 LGHNA and CDR2 YSLEER. This CDR3 contains 15 residues.

The table lists this clonotype with many counts. CDR3 DNA: TGTGCCAGCAGCCGGACAGGGGGAGCCAATCAGCCCCAGCATTTT. This encodes CASSRTGGANQPQHF. This chain uses TRBV5-5 with TRBJ1-5; 10 positions match TRBD1. Per germline, CDR1 SGHKS and CDR2 YYEKEE (reference sequence). The trim removed 4 bases at V and 3 bases at J, leaving 4 bases unmatched. The length of the CDR3 is 15 residues.

This clonotype was counted many times. The CDR3 here is CASSSSLAGVPGELFF. The CDR3 DNA sequence: TGTGCCAGCAGTTCCTCACTAGCGGGAGTCCCCGGGGAGCTGTTTTTT. V usage is TRBV28 and J usage is TRBJ2-2; 11 nucleotides agree with TRBD2. CDR3 length equals 16 residues. V lost 4 bases, J lost 6 bases, and 7 bases stayed unmatched. Germline CDR1 reads MDHEN; CDR2 reads SYDVKM.

This clonotype was counted at least ten times. The genes are TRBV7-9 and TRBJ1-2; D gene unclear. Germline values: CDR1 SEHNR, CDR2 FQNEAQ (reference sequence). The V gene lost 5 bases and the J gene lost 7 bases, with 14 bases spanning the gap. This CDR3 comprises 13 residues. The CDR3 DNA sequence: TGTGCCAGCAGCCCCACGACAAGCGCTGGCTACACCTTC. Protein: CASSPTTSAGYTF.

Remarks on this clonotype: A single base separates this from a much larger clone, so it may be a read error. The V gene is TRBV28, the J gene TRBJ1-6, with TRBD1 as a possible D gene (5 bases). V was trimmed by 8 bases and J by 2 bases, leaving 13 bases between them. The germline V gene encodes CDR1 MDHEN and CDR2 SYDVKM. The CDR3 extends over 15 amino acids. The CDR3 sequence is CASLGTGTYNSPLHF. CDR3 nucleotide sequence: TGTGCCAGCCTCGGGACTGGTACCTATAATTCACCCCTCCACTTT.

This clonotype was seen many times. The gene calls are TRBV2 and TRBJ1-1; D call uncertain. Germline CDR1 SNHLY, CDR2 FYNNEI. V lost 10 bases and J lost 1, with 16 bases in between. The CDR3 runs to 14 residues. The CDR3 nucleotides read TGTGCCACCGCACGGACGGGCTGGAACACTGAAGCTTTCTTT. Translating gives CATARTGWNTEAFF.

This chain connects TRBV28 to TRBJ2-7; D remains ambiguous. The CDR3 is made up of 13 amino acids. Trimming pared 4 bases from V and 2 bases from J, leaving 9 bases between. CDR1 and CDR2 (germline): MDHEN, SYDVKM. Here the CDR3 reads CASSSGPAYEQYF. CDR3 coding DNA: TGTGCCAGCAGTTCCGGACCTGCCTACGAGCAGTACTTC.

This clonotype was found many times. The V call is TRBV28, the J call TRBJ2-7; the match to TRBD1 covers 11 bases. The CDR3 is 17 residues long. The V and J ends lost 5 bases and 5 bases, in that order; junction bases with no gene match: 14. Germline V gene sequence: CDR1 MDHEN, CDR2 SYDVKM. The CDR3 is CASSPGTGGTWLDEQYF. In nucleotides, the CDR3 is TGTGCCAGCAGTCCTGGGACAGGGGGTACCTGGTTGGACGAGCAGTACTTC.

This clonotype was recorded many times. The chain is built from TRBV20-1 and TRBJ2-7, with D possibly TRBD1 on 6 matching bases. In germline, CDR1 is DFQATT, CDR2 SNEGSKA (reference sequence). CDR3 length: 19 amino acids. The germline V and J ends were trimmed by 2 bases and 2 bases, with 28 bases remaining between them. CDR3 nucleotides: TGCAGTGCTAGAACTTGGGCAGGGGTTGTTGTGGGGGCAACCTACGAGCAGTACTTC. Translated: CSARTWAGVVVGATYEQYF.

This clonotype was counted ten times or more. The chain carries TRBV7-9 and TRBJ2-5, with a possible D match to TRBD1 (6 bases). The CDR3 runs 14 residues. Germline lookup yields CDR1 SEHNR and CDR2 FQNEAQ (reference sequence). V lost 5 bases and J lost 1, with 11 bases in between. The CDR3 DNA reads as TGTGCCAGCAGCCCGCTAGGGGGCCAAGAGACCCAGTACTTC. Encoded protein: CASSPLGGQETQYF. Full variable domain (missing parts from reference TRBV7-9 and TRBJ2-5): DTGVSQNPRHKITKRGQNVTFRCDPISEHNRLYWYRQTLGQGPEFLTYFQNEAQLEKSRLLSDRFSAERPKGSFSTLEIQRTEQGDSAMYLCASSPLGGQETQYFGPGTRLLVL.

In its sample, this clonotype was seen many times. V and J are TRBV7-2 and TRBJ1-1; 8 nucleotides agree with TRBD1. The CDR3 has 14 amino acids. Unmatched junction bases numbered 10, after V lost 5 bases and J lost 8 bases. CDR1 and CDR2 from the germline V gene are SGHTA and FQGNSA. Here the CDR3 DNA reads TGTGCCAGCAGCCCCCTGGACAGGGAGGTGGAAGCTTTCTTT. Its protein is CASSPLDREVEAFF.

In its sample, this clonotype was seen many times. The J gene is TRBJ1-1, the V gene TRBV29-1; TRBD1 might be the D (6 bases). Deletions cut 6 bases from V and 0 bases from J, with 14 bases between. The CDR3 runs 14 residues. Germline-derived CDR1 and CDR2 are SQVTM and ANQGSEA. DNA of the CDR3: TGCAGCGTGACGACAGGAGCAATGAACACTGAAGCTTTCTTT. This translates into CSVTTGAMNTEAFF.

This clonotype appeared once. This may be a read error, as it is one base from a much larger clone. The J gene is TRBJ2-2, the V gene TRBV9, with D unclear. The CDR3 is 12 amino acids. Germline V gene lookup returns CDR1 SGDLS and CDR2 YYNGEE. V lost 4 bases, J lost 10 bases, and 11 bases lay in between. CDR3 in DNA: TGTGCCAGCAGCTCACAGTTCGAGGAGCTGTTTTTT. This translates into CASSSQFEELFF. Combining the CDR3 with reference TRBV9 and TRBJ2-2 gives the whole variable domain DSGVTQTPKHLITATGQRVTLRCSPRSGDLSVYWYQQSLDQGLQFLIQYYNGEERAKGNILERFSAQQFPDLHSELNLSSLELGDSALYFCASSSQFEELFFGEGSRLTVL.

This clonotype was seen many times. The chain recombines TRBV14 with TRBJ1-6; D is unresolved. The V and J ends lost 1 base and 3 bases respectively, with 10 bases between them. Germline CDR1 SGHDN, CDR2 FVKESK. This CDR3 region has 16 residues. CDR3 nucleotides: TGTGCCAGCAGCCAAGCGGAGGGTTACTATAATTCACCCCTCCACTTT. Protein: CASSQAEGYYNSPLHF.

This clonotype has a single count. This may be a read error, as it is one base from a much larger clone. The J gene is TRBJ2-5, the V gene TRBV7-2; D not resolved. The germline gives CDR1 SGHTA, CDR2 FQGNSA. The CDR3 spans 17 residues. The CDR3: CASSFFTPPGRKDTQYF. The CDR3 DNA reads as TGTGCCAGCAGCTTTTTCACCCCCCCCGGCAGAAAAGATACCCAGTACTTC.